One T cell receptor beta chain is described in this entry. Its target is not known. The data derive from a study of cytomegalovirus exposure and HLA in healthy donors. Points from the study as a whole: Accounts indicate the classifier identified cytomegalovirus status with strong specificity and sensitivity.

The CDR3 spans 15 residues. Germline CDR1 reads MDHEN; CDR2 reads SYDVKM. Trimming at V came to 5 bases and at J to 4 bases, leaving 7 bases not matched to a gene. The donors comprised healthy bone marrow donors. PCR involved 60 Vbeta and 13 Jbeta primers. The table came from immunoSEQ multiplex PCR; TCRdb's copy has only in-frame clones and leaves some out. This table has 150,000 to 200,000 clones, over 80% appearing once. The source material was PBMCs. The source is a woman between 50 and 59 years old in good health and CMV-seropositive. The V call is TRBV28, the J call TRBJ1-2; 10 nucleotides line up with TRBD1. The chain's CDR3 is CASSGPGTGVYGYTF. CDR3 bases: TGTGCCAGCAGTGGACCCGGGACAGGGGTCTATGGCTACACCTTC.